These T cell receptor beta chains were read from a single sample in a study of early T cells in non-severe SARS-CoV-2 infection. TCRdb itself ran the 5' RACE reads through MiXCR, one entry per CDR3 protein. The table has under 35,000 distinct CDR3 sequences, roughly 6.6% seen once. Source material: whole blood. The receptors come from an adult who was a healthcare worker with PCR-confirmed SARS-CoV-2 infection or an uninfected control (not recorded which). The CDR3 runs from the conserved cysteine through the conserved F or W. D genes are given only for firm matches. Some rows have no size entry. The others give once, few or many, or a class for an expanded clone.

DNA: TGTGCCAGCAGCCAATTTGACGAGGGTTCCTACGAGCAGTACTTC; CDR3: CASSQFDEGSYEQYF; V: TRBV16; D: -; J: TRBJ2-7; size: few; length: 15
DNA: TGTGCCAGCAGCTTAGATTCTAGCGGGCTGGGGGGCTCCTACAATGAGCAGTTCTTC; CDR3: CASSLDSSGLGGSYNEQFF; V: TRBV7-8; D: TRBD2; J: TRBJ2-1; size: many; length: 19
DNA: TGTGCCAGCAGTTTACTGGGCACCGGTCGCCCCTACGAGCAGTACTTC; CDR3: CASSLLGTGRPYEQYF; V: TRBV12-3/TRBV12-4; D: -; J: TRBJ2-7; size: few; length: 16
DNA: TGCAGTGCTAGAGCCAGCGGGAGAGAGACCCAGTACTTC; CDR3: CSARASGRETQYF; V: TRBV20-1; D: TRBD2; J: TRBJ2-5; size: few; length: 13
DNA: TGTGCCAGCAGCCGTGACAGAGACTCCTACGAGCAGTACTTC; CDR3: CASSRDRDSYEQYF; V: TRBV11-3; D: -; J: TRBJ2-7; size: many; length: 14
DNA: TGTGCCAGCAGTTTTTACGGGGGGGTGCGCTCCTACGAGCAGTACTTC; CDR3: CASSFYGGVRSYEQYF; V: TRBV27; D: TRBD2; J: TRBJ2-7; size: few; length: 16
DNA: TGTGCCAGCAGTGAAAGACAGGGGATCCTAGCGGGAGGGTTCTACGAGCAGTACTTC; CDR3: CASSERQGILAGGFYEQYF; V: TRBV6-1; D: TRBD2; J: TRBJ2-7; size: many; length: 19
DNA: TGCGCCAGCAGCTTTAGGGACAGGTACTCCTACGAGCAGTACTTC; CDR3: CASSFRDRYSYEQYF; V: TRBV5-1; D: TRBD1; J: TRBJ2-7; size: -; length: 15
DNA: TGCAGTGCCGCCGGGACAGGGGTGGTAGCGGGAGTTTGCTACAATGAGCAGTTCTTC; CDR3: CSAAGTGVVAGVCYNEQFF; V: TRBV20-1; D: -; J: TRBJ2-1; size: many; length: 19
DNA: TGTGCCAGCAGCTCGGACATAAGCTCCTACGAGCAGTACTTC; CDR3: CASSSDISSYEQYF; V: TRBV7-9; D: -; J: TRBJ2-7; size: many; length: 14
DNA: TGCGCCAGCAGCCAAGACGGGACTAGGGACGAGCAGTACTTC; CDR3: CASSQDGTRDEQYF; V: TRBV4-3; D: TRBD2; J: TRBJ2-7; size: medium-sized; length: 14
DNA: TGCAGTGCTAGAGTGGGCGGGAGAGTCTATGAGCAGTTCTTC; CDR3: CSARVGGRVYEQFF; V: TRBV20-1; D: TRBD2; J: TRBJ2-1; size: many; length: 14
DNA: TGTGCCATCAGGCCCAACAACGACAGGGGGGCTTCCTACGAGCAGTACTTC; CDR3: CAIRPNNDRGASYEQYF; V: TRBV10-3; D: TRBD1; J: TRBJ2-7; size: few; length: 17
DNA: TGTGCCAGCAGTTTAGCGGGAGCCACTAGCACAGATACGCAGTATTTT; CDR3: CASSLAGATSTDTQYF; V: TRBV7-2; D: TRBD2; J: TRBJ2-3; size: many; length: 16
DNA: TGTGCCAGCAGTCCGACCCACGAGGGGACGAGGGGCTACACCTTC; CDR3: CASSPTHEGTRGYTF; V: TRBV12-3/TRBV12-4; D: -; J: TRBJ1-2; size: many; length: 15
DNA: TGTGCCAGCAGCTCACAGGGTGATTGGACTGAAGCTTTCTTT; CDR3: CASSSQGDWTEAFF; V: TRBV7-9; D: -; J: TRBJ1-1; size: few; length: 14
DNA: TGTGCCAGCAGCTTACCTCTAGCAAACTCCTACGAGCAGTACTTC; CDR3: CASSLPLANSYEQYF; V: TRBV7-9; D: -; J: TRBJ2-7; size: few; length: 15
DNA: TGCAGTGCTAGTTTGTCCGGAGACACCGGGGAGCTGTTTTTT; CDR3: CSASLSGDTGELFF; V: TRBV20-1; D: -; J: TRBJ2-2; size: few; length: 14
DNA: TGTGCCAGCAGCGGGACAGGGGGCTACGAGCAGTACTTC; CDR3: CASSGTGGYEQYF; V: TRBV27; D: TRBD1; J: TRBJ2-7; size: many; length: 13
DNA: TGTGCCAGCACCTCGGAGGAGGGTTCCTACGAGCAGTACTTC; CDR3: CASTSEEGSYEQYF; V: TRBV25-1; D: -; J: TRBJ2-7; size: many; length: 14
DNA: TGTGCCAGCAGTGTGGGACTAGCGGGAGGAGGTTATACGGATACGCAGTATTTT; CDR3: CASSVGLAGGGYTDTQYF; V: TRBV28; D: TRBD2; J: TRBJ2-3; size: medium-sized; length: 18
DNA: TGTGCCAGCAGTTTAAACAGGCAGGGACGAGAACGGGAGCAGTACTTC; CDR3: CASSLNRQGREREQYF; V: TRBV27; D: -; J: TRBJ2-7; size: many; length: 16
DNA: TGTGCCAGCAGCCGGGGGACAGATTCACCCCTCCACTTT; CDR3: CASSRGTDSPLHF; V: TRBV3-1; D: TRBD1; J: TRBJ1-6; size: many; length: 13
DNA: TGCAGTGCTAGAGATGCCCAAAGGCAGTCTGAAGCTTTCTTT; CDR3: CSARDAQRQSEAFF; V: TRBV20-1; D: -; J: TRBJ1-1; size: medium-sized; length: 14
DNA: TGTGCCAGCAGACCGACTGACTCCTACAATGAGCAGTTCTTC; CDR3: CASRPTDSYNEQFF; V: TRBV11-2; D: -; J: TRBJ2-1; size: few; length: 14
DNA: TGTGCCAGCAGCCCGCAACGAGGGGACCAAGAGACCCAGTACTTC; CDR3: CASSPQRGDQETQYF; V: TRBV7-2; D: -; J: TRBJ2-5; size: few; length: 15
DNA: TGTGCCAGCAGCGTAGGATTACCGACCACAGATACGCAGTATTTT; CDR3: CASSVGLPTTDTQYF; V: TRBV9; D: -; J: TRBJ2-3; size: many; length: 15
DNA: TGTGCCAGCAAAGTTGGATGGGCAGGGGACTACGAGCAGTACTTC; CDR3: CASKVGWAGDYEQYF; V: TRBV2; D: -; J: TRBJ2-7; size: many; length: 15
DNA: TGTGCCAGCAGCGCGGGACAGGGAAATGAGCAGTTCTTC; CDR3: CASSAGQGNEQFF; V: TRBV11-3; D: TRBD1; J: TRBJ2-1; size: many; length: 13
DNA: TGCAGCGTGGAAGGACAGGGGGCCTACGAGCAGTACTTC; CDR3: CSVEGQGAYEQYF; V: TRBV29-1; D: TRBD1; J: TRBJ2-7; size: many; length: 13
DNA: TGCAGCGGGTTGACTACAGGTAACTTC; CDR3: CSGLTTGNF; V: TRBV29-1; D: -; J: TRBJ2-7; size: many; length: 9
DNA: TGTGCCAGCAGCCTGCTGTTGGGGGGGAGAGATAATTCACCCCTCCACTTT; CDR3: CASSLLLGGRDNSPLHF; V: TRBV11-2; D: -; J: TRBJ1-6; size: few; length: 17
DNA: TGTGCCAGCAGCTCAACCGGACAGAACACCGGGGAGCTGTTTTTT; CDR3: CASSSTGQNTGELFF; V: TRBV7-2; D: -; J: TRBJ2-2; size: -; length: 15
DNA: TGCGCCAGCAGCCCGGGTGGGAACACTTACGAGCAGTACTTC; CDR3: CASSPGGNTYEQYF; V: TRBV5-1; D: -; J: TRBJ2-7; size: -; length: 14
DNA: TGTGCCAGCAGCCCAGAAGGGACCGCAAATGGGGAGACCCAGTACTTC; CDR3: CASSPEGTANGETQYF; V: TRBV7-6; D: -; J: TRBJ2-5; size: many; length: 16
DNA: TGTGCCAGCAGTTACTCGTTAGAGGGGCAGAGGAATGAGCAGTTCTTC; CDR3: CASSYSLEGQRNEQFF; V: TRBV6-2/TRBV6-3; D: -; J: TRBJ2-1; size: many; length: 16
DNA: TGTGCCAGCAGTTACGGGACAGGTTTTAACAATGAGCAGTTCTTC; CDR3: CASSYGTGFNNEQFF; V: TRBV6-5; D: TRBD1; J: TRBJ2-1; size: many; length: 15
DNA: TGTGCCAGCAGTTTTAAGAATGAGCAGTTCTTC; CDR3: CASSFKNEQFF; V: TRBV28; D: -; J: TRBJ2-1; size: many; length: 11
DNA: TGTGCCAGCAGCTTGAGCACAGGGTTCAATGAGCAGTTCTTC; CDR3: CASSLSTGFNEQFF; V: TRBV11-2; D: -; J: TRBJ2-1; size: medium-sized; length: 14
DNA: TGCAGTGCTCCCATTGGGGATACGCAGTATTTT; CDR3: CSAPIGDTQYF; V: TRBV20-1; D: -; J: TRBJ2-3; size: -; length: 11
DNA: TGCAGTGGACAGGGGTCGGATGAAAAACTGTGTTTT; CDR3: CSGQGSDEKLCF; V: TRBV20-1; D: TRBD1; J: TRBJ1-4; size: -; length: 12
DNA: TGTGCCAGTAGCAATAGCGGGAGAAATACGCAGTATTTT; CDR3: CASSNSGRNTQYF; V: TRBV19; D: TRBD2; J: TRBJ2-3; size: many; length: 13
DNA: TGTGCCAGCAGGGAGGGGACAGAACAGTTCTTC; CDR3: CASREGTEQFF; V: TRBV2; D: -; J: TRBJ2-1; size: many; length: 11
DNA: TGTGCCAGCAGTCCCGACTATCCTACCAACACCGGGGAGCTGTTTTTT; CDR3: CASSPDYPTNTGELFF; V: TRBV12-3/TRBV12-4; D: -; J: TRBJ2-2; size: -; length: 16
DNA: TGTGCCATCAGTGAGATGGCCATGAACACTGAAGCTTTCTTT; CDR3: CAISEMAMNTEAFF; V: TRBV10-3; D: -; J: TRBJ1-1; size: few; length: 14
DNA: TGTGCCAGCAGCTTCCGACAGAGCTCTGGGGCCAACGTCCTGACTTTC; CDR3: CASSFRQSSGANVLTF; V: TRBV7-2; D: -; J: TRBJ2-6; size: many; length: 16
DNA: TGCAGCGTTGAAGATCTTAGGGGAACAGATACGCAGTATTTT; CDR3: CSVEDLRGTDTQYF; V: TRBV29-1; D: -; J: TRBJ2-3; size: many; length: 14
DNA: TGCGCCAGCACCTTGGACAGGGACCTTATCTATGGCTACACCTTC; CDR3: CASTLDRDLIYGYTF; V: TRBV4-1; D: TRBD1; J: TRBJ1-2; size: -; length: 15
DNA: TGTGCCAGTAGTAGGGACAGGGGGACCACTGAAGCTTTCTTT; CDR3: CASSRDRGTTEAFF; V: TRBV19; D: TRBD1; J: TRBJ1-1; size: few; length: 14
DNA: TGTGCCAGCAGAACCCTCGCCTCCGGACAGGGCCATGGCTACACCTTC; CDR3: CASRTLASGQGHGYTF; V: TRBV6-5; D: TRBD1; J: TRBJ1-2; size: few; length: 16
DNA: TGTGCCAGTGAGGGACAGTTTAACACCGGGGAGCTGTTTTTT; CDR3: CASEGQFNTGELFF; V: TRBV19; D: TRBD1; J: TRBJ2-2; size: many; length: 14
DNA: TGCGCCAGCAGCTTACAGTACTCCTACAATGAGCAGTTCTTC; CDR3: CASSLQYSYNEQFF; V: TRBV5-1; D: -; J: TRBJ2-1; size: many; length: 14
DNA: TGTGCCAGCAGTGAGGGGACAGGGGGCTTCCAAGAGACCCAGTACTTC; CDR3: CASSEGTGGFQETQYF; V: TRBV28; D: TRBD1; J: TRBJ2-5; size: many; length: 16
DNA: TGTGCCAGCTCACCACAGTTAAGCACTGAAGCTTTCTTT; CDR3: CASSPQLSTEAFF; V: TRBV18; D: -; J: TRBJ1-1; size: many; length: 13
DNA: TGCGCCAGCAGCCAAGATGGCGAAGCACGTTTCGTTTATGGCTACACCTTC; CDR3: CASSQDGEARFVYGYTF; V: TRBV4-3; D: -; J: TRBJ1-2; size: -; length: 17
DNA: TGCGCCAGCAGCCCACGGACAGGCGCTGTGGACACCGGGGAGCTGTTTTTT; CDR3: CASSPRTGAVDTGELFF; V: TRBV4-1; D: TRBD1; J: TRBJ2-2; size: many; length: 17
DNA: TGTGCCAGCAAATCCGCGACAGGGCAATATGGCTACACCTTC; CDR3: CASKSATGQYGYTF; V: TRBV28; D: TRBD1; J: TRBJ1-2; size: many; length: 14
DNA: TGTGCCACCAGTGATTTGCGGTCTAGCGGGAGGAATGAGCAGTTCTTC; CDR3: CATSDLRSSGRNEQFF; V: TRBV24-1; D: TRBD2; J: TRBJ2-1; size: -; length: 16